The next 9 T cell receptor beta chains were all read from a single sample in a study of Ad26.COV2.S vaccination and SARS-CoV-2 variants. TCRdb keeps only in-frame clones here, not all; method: immunoSEQ multiplex PCR. This table holds 440,000 or so clones, around 90% found once. This sample's treatment: over 15 received Ad26.COV2.S at low or high dose, single or two shots; 5 received placebo; per-sample allocation not given. The study sampled participants on day 63 after the first vaccine or placebo injection. The source material was peripheral blood, sampled in a trial of Ad26.COV2.S vaccine versus placebo. The receptors were sampled from a person between 18 and 59 years old who received the Ad26.COV2.S COVID-19 vaccine or a placebo.

The V call is TRBV28, the J call TRBJ1-5; 10 bases are shared with TRBD1. The CDR3 runs to 18 residues. The J segment lost 0 bases and the V segment lost 6 bases, leaving 11 bases of the junction unmatched. Germline CDR1 MDHEN, CDR2 SYDVKM. The CDR3, as DNA: TGTGCCAGCAGAACCCGGGACAGGGGCTCGTATAGCAATCAGCCCCAGCATTTT. It translates to CASRTRDRGSYSNQPQHF.

The chain employs TRBV6-6 and TRBJ2-3, with a tentative D call TRBD2 (6 bases). Germline assignment: CDR1 MNHNY and CDR2 SVGAGI (reference sequence). Trimming shortened V by 6 bases and J by 4 bases, and 11 bases separated the two germline ends. The CDR3 length is 13 residues. The CDR3 sequence: CASSRPSADTQYF. The DNA for the CDR3 is TGTGCCAGCAGCCGTCCTAGCGCAGATACGCAGTATTTT.

This chain joins TRBV7-3 and TRBJ2-3; D is undetermined. Trimming took 0 bases from V and 0 from J, leaving 13 bases between them. The germline V gene encodes CDR1 SGHTA and CDR2 FQGTGA. CDR3 size: 17 residues. In nucleotides, the CDR3 is TGTGCCAGCAGCTTAACACCAGGCAGGTCTAGCACAGATACGCAGTATTTT. It encodes CASSLTPGRSSTDTQYF.

The chain carries TRBV9 and TRBJ2-1; the D is unclear. The CDR3 spans 13 residues. Looked up from germline, CDR1 is SGDLS and CDR2 is YYNGEE. V shed 2 bases and J shed 3 bases, with 6 bases lying between them. DNA for the CDR3: TGTGCCAGCAGCGTGGCGGACTACAATGAGCAGTTCTTC. Translation: CASSVADYNEQFF.

This clone was observed a handful of times. V usage is TRBV9 and J usage is TRBJ2-7; the D gene is possibly TRBD2 (5 bases). The germline CDR1 and CDR2 sequences are SGDLS and YYNGEE. V lost 0 bases to trimming and J lost 0 bases, with 7 bases between them. The CDR3 runs 14 residues. CDR3 nucleotides: TGTGCCAGCAGCGTAGCAACTAGCTCCTACGAGCAGTACTTC. This encodes CASSVATSSYEQYF.

This chain joins TRBV7-9 and TRBJ2-5; maybe TRBD1 (5 bases). The CDR3 spans 15 residues. V was cut by 1 base and J by 0 bases, with 9 bases left in between. Germline CDR1 is SEHNR and CDR2 is FQNEAQ (reference sequence). The CDR3 DNA is TGTGCCAGCAGCTTAGAAGGGGCGTACCAAGAGACCCAGTACTTC. This gives the protein CASSLEGAYQETQYF.

The V and J genes are TRBV7-9 and TRBJ1-4, with a possible D match to TRBD1 (5 bases). CDR1 and CDR2 (germline): SEHNR, FQNEAQ (reference sequence). The V and J ends lost 3 bases and 7 bases respectively, with 9 bases between them. This CDR3 has 13 amino acids. CDR3 protein: CASSFRVGEKLFF. In DNA form, the CDR3 reads TGTGCCAGCAGCTTCAGGGTTGGTGAAAAACTGTTTTTT.

The chain uses TRBV5-4 and TRBJ2-7; tentative D call: TRBD2 (6 bases). Trimming shortened V by 4 bases and J by 1 base, and 12 bases separated the two germline ends. Germline-derived CDR1 and CDR2 are SGHNT and YYREEE (reference sequence). CDR3 length equals 14 residues. CDR3 protein: CASSRPGTSYEQYF. The DNA for the CDR3 is TGTGCCAGCAGCCGACCCGGGACTTCCTACGAGCAGTACTTC.

V usage is TRBV28 and J usage is TRBJ1-1, with D perhaps TRBD1 (5 bases). CDR3 length: 11 amino acids. V dropped 5 bases and J dropped 8 bases, with 9 bases sitting between them. Germline loops: CDR1 MDHEN, CDR2 SYDVKM. The CDR3 sequence: CASSRQIEAFF. CDR3 bases: TGTGCCAGCAGTCGACAGATAGAAGCTTTCTTT.